Detailed here is one TCR beta chain. This sample is part of a study of CDR3 diversity in severe acne. From germline, CDR1 is SEHNR and CDR2 FQNEAQ (reference sequence). The CDR3 totals 15 residues. V was trimmed by 4 bases and J by 8 bases, leaving 17 bases between them. One entry per CDR3 protein results from TCRdb running MiXCR on the PCR reads. The table shows about 84,000 distinct CDR3 sequences, with 51% occurring only once. Sequenced material: blood. The chain employs TRBV7-9 and TRBJ1-4, with a tentative D call TRBD1 (6 bases). The receptor's source is a male donor in good health, without acne. The CDR3 DNA sequence: TGTGCCAGCAGCTCTCTTACGGGGGGGCGGGAAAAACTGTTTTTT. Translation gives CASSSLTGGREKLFF.